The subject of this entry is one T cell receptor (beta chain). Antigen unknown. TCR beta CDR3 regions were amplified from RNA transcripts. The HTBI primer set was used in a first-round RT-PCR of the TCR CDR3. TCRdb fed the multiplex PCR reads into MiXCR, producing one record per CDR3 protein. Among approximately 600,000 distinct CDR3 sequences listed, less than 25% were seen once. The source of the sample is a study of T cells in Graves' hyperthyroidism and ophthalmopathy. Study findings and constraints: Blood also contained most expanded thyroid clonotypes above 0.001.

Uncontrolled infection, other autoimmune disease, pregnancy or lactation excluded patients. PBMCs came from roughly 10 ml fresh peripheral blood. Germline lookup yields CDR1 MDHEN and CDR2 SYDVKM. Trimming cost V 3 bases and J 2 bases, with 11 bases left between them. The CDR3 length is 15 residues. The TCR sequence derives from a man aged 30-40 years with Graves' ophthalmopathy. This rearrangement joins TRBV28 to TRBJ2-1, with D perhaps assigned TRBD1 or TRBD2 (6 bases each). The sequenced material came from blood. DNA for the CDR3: TGTGCCAGCAGTTTTGGGGGGCTTACCTACAATGAGCAGTTCTTC. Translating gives CASSFGGLTYNEQFF. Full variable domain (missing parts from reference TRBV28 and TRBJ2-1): DVKVTQSSRYLVKRTGEKVFLECVQDMDHENMFWYRQDPGLGLRLIYFSYDVKMKEKGDIPEGYSVSREKKERFSLILESASTNQTSMYLCASSFGGLTYNEQFFGPGTRLTVL.